The 21 T cell receptor beta chains below come from one sample, sequenced in a study of blood T cells in healthy people across ages. Then a second PCR, running about 6 to 12 cycles, was carried out with a sample-barcoded 5' primer and a J-beta primer mix. TCRdb called the 5' RACE reads again in MiXCR, with one record for every CDR3 protein. This sample has about 640,000 distinct CDR3 sequences, with around 54% found just once. Sequenced sample: blood. These receptors came from a man aged 55 to 70 in good health.

This sequence joins TRBV20-1 and TRBJ2-7, with 8 nucleotides matching TRBD2. Trimming cost V 6 bases and J 4 bases; bases outside gene matches: 11. This CDR3 region has 14 residues. Per the germline V gene, CDR1 is DFQATT and CDR2 is SNEGSKA (reference sequence). The CDR3 bases are TGCAGTGCCGGGAGGGAAGGCCTACCTTACGAGCAGTACTTC. Its translation is CSAGREGLPYEQYF.

The rearrangement joins TRBV9 to TRBJ2-7; 13 bases are a match to TRBD2. The length of the CDR3 is 17 residues. The trim removed 1 base at V and 7 bases at J, leaving 11 bases unmatched. In germline, CDR1 is SGDLS, CDR2 YYNGEE. CDR3 bases: TGTGCCAGCAGCGTAACCCTGACTAGCGGGGGGCACAATGAGCAGTACTTC. Translation gives CASSVTLTSGGHNEQYF.

The rearrangement uses TRBV12-3 or TRBV12-4 and TRBJ1-1, with 9 bases lining up with TRBD1. The CDR3 length is 15 residues. V trimming: 5 bases; J trimming: 5 bases; junction bases outside the gene matches: 9. DNA of the CDR3: TGTGCCAGCAGTCGAACCGGGACAGGGAGGACTGAAGCTTTCTTT. Translation gives CASSRTGTGRTEAFF.

The chain is built from TRBV5-1 and TRBJ2-5, with a possible D match to TRBD2 (6 bases). Gene TRBJ2-7 matches the end of the DNA better, so the J call may be wrong. The CDR3 extends over 14 amino acids. Germline CDR1 and CDR2: SGHRS and YFSETQ. CDR3 in DNA: TGCGCCAGCAGCCCGGATGCGGGGCTCTACGAGCAGTACTTC. It encodes CASSPDAGLYEQYF.

V usage is TRBV5-1 and J usage is TRBJ2-3; TRBD2 matches 7 bases. This CDR3 comprises 15 residues. V was pared by 5 bases and J by 1 base, with 7 bases of the junction left unmatched. Germline assignment: CDR1 SGHRS and CDR2 YFSETQ. The CDR3 nucleotides read TGCGCCAGCAGGGAGGGGCTAGCGGGCACAGATACGCAGTATTTT. It specifies CASREGLAGTDTQYF. Supplemented by reference TRBV5-1 and TRBJ2-3, the full variable domain reads KAGVTQTPRYLIKTRGQQVTLSCSPISGHRSVSWYQQTPGQGLQFLFEYFSETQRNKGNFPGRFSGRQFSNSRSEMNVSTLELGDSALYLCASREGLAGTDTQYFGPGTRLTVL.

This chain's CDR3 is CASSRRAQIGFTYNEQFF. The CDR3, as DNA: TGTGCCAGCAGCCGGAGGGCCCAAATCGGATTCACCTACAATGAGCAGTTCTTC. The chain is built from TRBV3-1 and TRBJ2-1; D perhaps matches TRBD2 (6 bases). This CDR3 contains 18 residues. V was cut by 4 bases and J by 2 bases, with 21 bases left in between. The germline V gene encodes CDR1 LGHDT and CDR2 YNNKEL (reference sequence).

The chain employs TRBV4-1 and TRBJ2-1; 8 positions agree with TRBD2. This CDR3 contains 16 residues. With 3 bases clipped from V and 9 bases from J, the junction kept 13 bases outside the gene matches. Germline V lookup: CDR1 MGHRA, CDR2 YSYEKL. CDR3 DNA: TGCGCCAGCAGCCACGGTAGCCGGACTAGCTTGAGTGAGCAGTTCTTC. Translating gives CASSHGSRTSLSEQFF.

The chain couples TRBV19 to TRBJ1-6, with D possibly TRBD1 on 6 matching bases. The germline V and J ends were trimmed by 9 bases and 7 bases, with 19 bases remaining between them. Germline V lookup: CDR1 LNHDA, CDR2 SQIVND (reference sequence). The CDR3 extends over 15 amino acids. The CDR3 DNA sequence: TGTGCCAGCACTAGACCCCAGGGGCGCAATTCACCCCTCCACTTT. Translating it yields CASTRPQGRNSPLHF.

The chain uses TRBV5-1 and TRBJ2-2; D is tentatively TRBD1 or TRBD2 (5 bases each). Germline V lookup: CDR1 SGHRS, CDR2 YFSETQ. Trimming removed 3 bases from V and 0 bases from J, with 9 bases in between. The CDR3 contains 15 residues. The CDR3 region has the DNA TGCGCCAGCAGCTCGGGACGGACGAACACCGGGGAGCTGTTTTTT. Residues: CASSSGRTNTGELFF.

The CDR3 is CSVEKYNEQYF. The CDR3, as DNA: TGCAGCGTTGAGAAATACAATGAGCAGTACTTC. This sequence joins TRBV29-1 and TRBJ2-1; D not certain. Near its end, the DNA agrees better with TRBJ2-7, so the J call may be wrong. The CDR3 sequence is 11 residues long. CDR1 and CDR2 (germline): SQVTM, ANQGSEA.

The chain links TRBV3-1 to TRBJ2-1, with 7 bases identical to TRBD2. Unmatched junction bases numbered 13, after V lost 4 bases and J lost 10 bases. The CDR3 totals 15 residues. CDR1 and CDR2 from the germline V gene are LGHDT and YNNKEL (reference sequence). The CDR3 DNA reads as TGTGCCAGCAGCCTTCGACTAGCTATTTCCGGAGAGCAGTTCTTC. It translates to CASSLRLAISGEQFF.

The gene calls are TRBV10-3 and TRBJ2-5; D is unclear. The CDR3 contains 13 residues. Trimming removed 4 bases at V and 1 base at J, with 7 bases between. CDR1 is ENHRY, CDR2 SYGVKD, per germline. The CDR3 region is CAISGQSQETQYF. In DNA, the CDR3 is TGTGCCATCAGTGGACAATCCCAAGAGACCCAGTACTTC.

The J gene is TRBJ1-1, the V gene TRBV2; D is unresolved. Germline CDR1 is SNHLY and CDR2 is FYNNEI. The CDR3 contains 13 residues. V was shortened by 8 bases and J by 0 bases, with 10 bases between the two germline ends. CDR3 residues: CASGYEMNTEAFF. DNA of the CDR3: TGTGCCAGCGGGTACGAGATGAACACTGAAGCTTTCTTT. The whole variable domain, filled in from reference TRBV2 and TRBJ1-1, reads EPEVTQTPSHQVTQMGQEVILRCVPISNHLYFYWYRQILGQKVEFLVSFYNNEISEKSEIFDDQFSVERPDGSNFTLKIRSTKLEDSAMYFCASGYEMNTEAFFGQGTRLTVV.

This chain joins TRBV2 and TRBJ2-1, with D unresolved. Between the trimmed V and J ends, which lost 4 bases and 2 bases, there was a span of 6 bases. This CDR3 region has 13 residues. Germline values: CDR1 SNHLY, CDR2 FYNNEI. The CDR3 is CASSVSAYNEQFF. The DNA for the CDR3 is TGTGCCAGCAGTGTGTCCGCCTACAATGAGCAGTTCTTC.

The V gene is TRBV2, the J gene TRBJ2-6; D not resolved. The CDR3 is made up of 15 amino acids. V was pared by 0 bases and J by 4 bases, with 7 bases between. Germline-derived CDR1 and CDR2 are SNHLY and FYNNEI. The CDR3 sequence: CASSEAGSGANVLTF. The CDR3 nucleotides are TGTGCCAGCAGTGAAGCCGGGTCAGGGGCCAACGTCCTGACTTTC.

CDR3 coding DNA: TGTGCCAGGGGCAGGGAAAGGATGGGGGATGGCTACACCTTC. This gives the protein CARGRERMGDGYTF. The chain joins TRBV27 to TRBJ1-2; possible D gene TRBD1, 5 bases. The germline CDR1 and CDR2 sequences are MNHEY and SMNVEV (reference sequence). V lost 9 bases and J 6 bases, leaving 20 bases between the germline ends. The CDR3 has 14 residues.

In this sample, this clonotype turned up a few times. This chain uses TRBV20-1 with TRBJ2-5; D gene uncertain. Trimming shortened V by 4 bases and J by 5 bases, and 11 bases separated the two germline ends. CDR1 is DFQATT and CDR2 is SNEGSKA in the germline V gene (reference sequence). This CDR3 spans 12 amino acids. The CDR3 coding sequence is TGCAGTGCTAAAAGTAGTGGGGAGACCCAGTACTTC. Translating it yields CSAKSSGETQYF.

This chain uses TRBV11-2 with TRBJ1-4; no clear D gene. Germline CDR1 reads SGHAT; CDR2 reads FQNNGV. The CDR3 totals 13 residues. The V gene lost 6 bases and the J gene lost 4 bases, with 9 bases spanning the gap. This CDR3 is CASRSGFNEKLFF. For the CDR3, the DNA is TGTGCCAGCAGGTCCGGGTTTAATGAAAAACTGTTTTTT.

This clonotype was detected a few times. The rearrangement joins TRBV7-2 to TRBJ2-1, with 10 bases aligning to TRBD2. The CDR3 is 17 amino acids. V was clipped by 2 bases and J by 5 bases; unmatched bases: 9. Germline assignment: CDR1 SGHTA and CDR2 FQGNSA. This CDR3 is CASSLWASGGFNNEQFF. CDR3 coding DNA: TGTGCCAGCAGCTTATGGGCTAGCGGGGGATTTAACAATGAGCAGTTCTTC.

The chain recombines TRBV27 with TRBJ2-5; a possible D gene is TRBD1 (5 bases). The CDR3 is made up of 16 amino acids. Trimming took off 3 bases at V and 2 bases at J, with 16 bases between the two ends. Germline CDR1 MNHEY, CDR2 SMNVEV (reference sequence). CDR3 nucleotide sequence: TGTGCCAGCAGTTTTTCGGGTGGGGCAGGGCAAGAGACCCAGTACTTC. Protein product: CASSFSGGAGQETQYF.

The chain joins TRBV7-2 to TRBJ1-2; maybe TRBD1 (6 bases). V gave up 3 bases and J gave up 3 bases, with 14 bases separating them. This CDR3 spans 15 amino acids. Germline V lookup: CDR1 SGHTA, CDR2 FQGNSA. The CDR3 spells CASSFRRGTYYGYTF. CDR3 bases: TGTGCCAGCAGCTTTCGCCGAGGGACATACTATGGCTACACCTTC.